Given below is one T cell receptor beta chain in context. There are many counts of this clonotype. Its recognized antigen is unknown. The sample holds no much larger clone one base away, and base qualities are not on file. These data are taken from a study of T cells in Graves' hyperthyroidism and ophthalmopathy (dated by TCRdb to about 2019). Background on the whole study: Peripheral blood was sampled at the time of initial diagnosis, prior to any treatment. TCR V-J signatures able to tell the groups apart were searched for in a discovery cohort of 100 patients, of whom under 45 had Graves' ophthalmopathy and roughly 59 had stable Graves' hyperthyroidism. Whether ophthalmopathy could be predicted prospectively was tested in an independent validation cohort made up of under 20 hyperthyroidism patients plus 17 patients who later progressed to ophthalmopathy. For training and testing, the approximately 92 patients in the discovery cohort were randomly divided in a 7:3 ratio. In addition, the study compared T-cell repertoires in thyroid tissue and in blood from 6 or 7 Graves' hyperthyroidism patients. After blood sampling, hyperthyroidism patients were treated with methimazole at a starting dose of 30 mg daily, and ophthalmopathy patients were treated with high-dose intravenous methylprednisolone. The paper describes TCR Vbeta CDR3 sequencing of 130 to 150 peripheral blood samples, made up of 40 to 45 ophthalmopathy patients, around 78 hyperthyroidism patients and 17 progressor patients. General findings and caveats noted by the study authors: Sample size was not statistically predetermined, and blinding of investigators to group allocation was not performed. A model built on a 13 V-J signature distinguished ophthalmopathy from stable hyperthyroidism, reaching about 88% sensitivity and 81.08% specificity in cross-validation and 80%/75% in testing. In validation, the model predicted progression to ophthalmopathy a median of 6.5 months before onset, with roughly 70% sensitivity and roughly 77% specificity. Most expanded thyroid clonotypes (frequency above 0.001) were also detected in blood, a finding suggesting that blood repertoires may reflect thyroid immune responses.

The TCR beta CDR3 regions were amplified from RNA transcripts. The first round of RT-PCR for the TCR CDR3 was performed with the HTBI primer set and the Qiagen OneStep RT-PCR kit. Libraries were constructed in a second round of multiplex PCR, after which size selection and purification were performed. Libraries were sequenced paired-end with 100 bp reads on an Illumina HiSeq2000. Concerning the study's data processing: SOAPnuke was used to process the raw data, removing reads that contained adapters or uncalled bases, had a mean Phred below 15, or lacked an exact match to the constant primer or identifier. High-quality paired reads were merged with COPE v1.2.5, and unique nucleotide sequences were defined as clonotypes. MiTCR v1.1 was used to align the clonotypes against IMGT TRBV, TRBD and TRBJ reference segments. The analysis included only V-J combinations with a frequency above 0.0001, which together covered 99% to 99.2% of the repertoires. A TCS score was defined as the ratio between F50 (clonal expansion) and ExV (chaos), using BLOSUM62-based TCRdist between CDR3 peptides within each V-J. Welch's t-statistics and random forest reduced around 550 V-J features to roughly 13, which were used in a naive Bayes classifier (R e1071). Starting from the raw public reads, TCRdb applied fastp trimming at Q25, assembled clones with MiXCR and retained in-frame beta chains. Every CDR3 protein is listed once, alongside the most common genes and DNA of its rows. TCRdb's processing, not the authors' own work, is the source of the V and J calls. The sample includes about 150,000 distinct CDR3 sequences, with around 20% observed a single time. The ten largest clones add up to 60% to 80% of the sample.

Hyperthyroidism patients were newly diagnosed, with disease duration under 2 months, and aged 18 to 65 years. Any patient with an uncontrolled infection, another autoimmune disease, pregnancy or lactation was excluded. Diagnoses were based on clinical symptoms, serum thyroxine and TRAb, thyroid ultrasound and orbital computed tomography. Blood from progressor patients was collected at the time of first diagnosis with hyperthyroidism, before any ophthalmopathy symptoms had appeared. PBMCs were separated from 10 ml of fresh peripheral blood using Ficoll-Paque density gradient centrifugation. Progressor patients were defined as those initially diagnosed with Graves' hyperthyroidism in whom ophthalmopathy developed during follow-up. Trizol reagent was used to extract total RNA, and RNA quality was then checked on an Agilent 2100 Bioanalyzer. The CDR3 holds 15 amino acids from the cysteine to the phenylalanine. The kept DNA is CDR3 alone, 45 bases in frame from the first base. Reading the germline V gene gives CDR1 SGHRS and CDR2 YFSETQ. V is cut by 0 bases and J by 7 bases, and the space between the germline ends is 16 bases.

The sequenced sample was blood. The rearrangement joined TRBV5-1 to TRBJ1-2, with a tentative D gene TRBD1 over 5 matching bases. The sequence came from a woman aged 45 to 65 with Graves' hyperthyroidism that later progressed to Graves' ophthalmopathy. CDR3 reads: CASSLGASQGGGYTF. The DNA reads TGCGCCAGCAGCTTGGGGGCCAGCCAGGGAGGTGGCTACACCTTC. Joined to the reference TRBV5-1 and TRBJ1-2 proteins, this CDR3 gives the full variable domain: KAGVTQTPRYLIKTRGQQVTLSCSPISGHRSVSWYQQTPGQGLQFLFEYFSETQRNKGNFPGRFSGRQFSNSRSEMNVSTLELGDSALYLCASSLGASQGGGYTFGSGTRLTVV.